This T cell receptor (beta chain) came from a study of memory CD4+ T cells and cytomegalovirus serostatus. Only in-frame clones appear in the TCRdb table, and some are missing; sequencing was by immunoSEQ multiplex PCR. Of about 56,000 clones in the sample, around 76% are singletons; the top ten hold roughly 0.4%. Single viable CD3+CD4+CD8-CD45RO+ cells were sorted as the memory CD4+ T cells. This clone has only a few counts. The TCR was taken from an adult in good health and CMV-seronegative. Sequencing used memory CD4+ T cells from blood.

DNA for the CDR3: TGTGCCAGCAGCGGGACAGGGGGTATAGGACTCAACTATGGCTACACCTTC. This encodes CASSGTGGIGLNYGYTF. The V gene is TRBV9, the J gene TRBJ1-2, with TRBD1 matching over 10 bases. The V gene end was trimmed by 3 bases and the J gene end by 2 bases; junction bases not matched to a gene: 10. Germline V CDR1 and CDR2: SGDLS, YYNGEE. This CDR3 region has 17 residues.